This entry lists 7 T cell receptor beta chains sequenced from one sample in a study of blood T cell repertoires in COVID-19. Libraries were prepared by immunoSEQ multiplex PCR; TCRdb keeps only in-frame clonotypes and omits some of them. The data show 94,000 or so clones, 85% to 90% seen once. What was sequenced was peripheral blood. The receptors originated from a woman aged 70 to 79 with acute or convalescent COVID-19.

The rearrangement uses TRBV27 and TRBJ2-7; 10 bases align to TRBD1. Germline CDR1 MNHEY, CDR2 SMNVEV (reference sequence). The V and J ends lost 6 bases and 2 bases, in that order; junction bases with no gene match: 13. The CDR3 sequence is 17 residues long. CDR3 loop: CASSPGPRTGGTYEQYF. CDR3 nucleotides: TGTGCCAGCAGCCCTGGGCCCCGGACAGGGGGTACCTACGAGCAGTACTTC.

The V call is TRBV2, the J call TRBJ2-3; TRBD1 aligns across 9 bases. V trimming: 6 bases; J trimming: 1 base; junction bases outside the gene matches: 8. The length of the CDR3 is 16 residues. From germline, CDR1 is SNHLY and CDR2 FYNNEI. The CDR3 sequence is CASSTGTGHRTDTQYF. CDR3 sequence (DNA): TGTGCCAGCAGCACTGGGACAGGGCATCGCACAGATACGCAGTATTTT.

The gene calls are TRBV18 and TRBJ2-7; 9 bases match TRBD1. Trimming cost V 2 bases and J 3 bases; bases outside gene matches: 2. This CDR3 is 14 amino acids long. The germline CDR1 and CDR2 sequences are KGHSH and LQKENI. CDR3 bases: TGTGCCAGCTCACCAGGGACAGGGAACTACGAGCAGTACTTC. Protein sequence: CASSPGTGNYEQYF.

The rearrangement links TRBV19 to TRBJ2-1, with 10 bases lining up with TRBD2. J was trimmed by 0 bases and V by 6 bases; bases with no gene match: 11. The germline V gene encodes CDR1 LNHDA and CDR2 SQIVND (reference sequence). This CDR3 contains 18 residues. Here the CDR3 DNA reads TGTGCCAGTAGCCAACTAGCGGGGTACCCGAGCTCCTACAATGAGCAGTTCTTC. It codes for CASSQLAGYPSSYNEQFF. Full variable domain (rest looked up from reference TRBV19 and TRBJ2-1): DGGITQSPKYLFRKEGQNVTLSCEQNLNHDAMYWYRQDPGQGLRLIYYSQIVNDFQKGDIAEGYSVSREKKESFPLTVTSAQKNPTAFYLCASSQLAGYPSSYNEQFFGPGTRLTVL.

This rearrangement joins TRBV28 to TRBJ2-2; D may be TRBD1 (5 bases). Trimming stripped 3 bases from V and 6 bases from J, with 23 bases between. Germline V CDR1 and CDR2: MDHEN, SYDVKM. CDR3 length equals 18 residues. CDR3 in amino acids: CASSFWSVDRRVPGELFF. The DNA for the CDR3 is TGTGCCAGCAGTTTTTGGTCAGTCGATCGCAGGGTGCCCGGGGAGCTGTTTTTT.

V gene TRBV11-2 combines with J gene TRBJ2-5; TRBD2 matches at 11 bases. V trimming: 3 bases; J trimming: 3 bases; junction bases outside the gene matches: 3. The CDR3 runs 15 residues. Germline values: CDR1 SGHAT, CDR2 FQNNGV. Here the CDR3 reads CASSFLLAGEETQYF. The CDR3 DNA sequence: TGTGCCAGCAGCTTTCTACTAGCGGGGGAAGAGACCCAGTACTTC.

The rearrangement uses TRBV7-9 and TRBJ2-2; the match to TRBD2 covers 9 bases. Germline V gene lookup returns CDR1 SEHNR and CDR2 FQNEAQ (reference sequence). There are 16 residues in the CDR3. The junction had 6 bases not matched to a gene; V was cut back by 5 bases and J by 2 bases. The CDR3 nucleotides read TGTGCCAGCAGCCCGACTAGCGGAGATAACACCGGGGAGCTGTTTTTT. Its translation: CASSPTSGDNTGELFF.